This section outlines one T cell receptor beta chain sequence together with its context. What it binds is not known. The source of the sample is a study of T cells in Graves' hyperthyroidism and ophthalmopathy. Regarding the study as a whole: Blood also held most thyroid clonotypes expanded beyond 0.001.

Amplified regions were TCR beta CDR3 sequences from RNA transcripts. HTBI primers drove first-round RT-PCR of the TCR CDR3. Each CDR3 protein gets one entry after TCRdb re-called the multiplex PCR reads with MiXCR. The sample has a few hundred thousand distinct CDR3 sequences, more than 15% seen once. Stability of Graves' hyperthyroidism was defined as absent ophthalmopathy progression within 18 months. PBMCs were obtained from approximately 10 ml fresh peripheral blood. This CDR3 has 18 residues. Germline CDR1 reads GTSNPN; CDR2 reads SVGIG (reference sequence). V was clipped by 2 bases and J by 4 bases; unmatched bases: 17.

The V gene is TRBV30, the J gene TRBJ2-3, with 8 bases matching TRBD1. The clonotype comes from a woman in her 30s with Graves' hyperthyroidism. The source material was blood. The CDR3, as DNA: TGTGCCTGGAGTACCCCACAGGGGGGCTCGGGACACCCAGATACGCAGTATTTT. Its translation: CAWSTPQGGSGHPDTQYF.